This T cell receptor beta chain appears in the sequencing data of a study of shared clonotypes between healthy human individuals. Study conclusions and caveats: Rarefaction showed that sequencing of sorted subsets was incomplete (despite large depth).

CD8 cells regarded as naive lacked CD45RO, were positively chosen for CCR7, and omitted terminally differentiated effector memory CD45RA+ cells. TCRdb keeps only in-frame clones here, not all; method: immunoSEQ multiplex PCR. Of 2 million to 2.5 million clones detected, 85% to 95% appear once; the ten largest clones hold more than 1.5%. About this clone: What it binds is not known.

The CDR3 is 13 amino acids. The germline V and J ends were trimmed by 3 bases and 9 bases, with 12 bases remaining between them. Germline lookup yields CDR1 KGHSH and CDR2 LQKENI. V usage is TRBV18 and J usage is TRBJ2-1; D gene ambiguous. Sequenced input: naive CD8+ T cells from PBMCs. The TCR sequence derives from a man between 18 and 29 years old in good health. Some clones in this sample may be carry-over from other donors' samples. CDR3 protein: CASSPEPLVEQFF. The CDR3 bases are TGTGCCAGCTCACCCGAACCGTTGGTTGAGCAGTTCTTC.